Following are 21 T cell receptor beta chains from one sample sequenced in a study of blood T cells in healthy people across ages. Alongside a J-beta primer mix, a sample-barcoded 5' primer served in a second PCR lasting roughly 7 to 12 cycles. TCRdb reprocessed the 5' RACE reads via MiXCR and lists one record per CDR3 protein. The repertoire includes 1.6 million or so distinct CDR3 sequences, roughly 30% of them detected once, and around 11% sits in the top ten. What was sequenced was blood. The receptor source for this set is a woman aged 25 to 39 in good health.

This rearrangement joins TRBV3-1 to TRBJ1-1; D not certain. The V end lost 11 bases, the J end lost 3 bases, and 13 bases lay between the germline ends. The CDR3 length is 12 residues. Germline V gives CDR1 LGHDT, CDR2 YNNKEL (reference sequence). CDR3 protein: CAAGLRDTEAFF. The CDR3 nucleotides read TGTGCCGCGGGGTTAAGGGACACTGAAGCTTTCTTT.

The CDR3 DNA reads as TGTGCCAGCAGCCCGGAAGCGGGGGGGCACGATACGCAGTATTTT. Amino acid sequence: CASSPEAGGHDTQYF. The V gene is TRBV5-4, the J gene TRBJ2-3, with TRBD2 matching over 10 bases. Germline V gives CDR1 SGHNT, CDR2 YYREEE (reference sequence). V gave up 4 bases and J gave up 6 bases; unmatched junction bases: 8. The length of the CDR3 is 15 residues.

This clonotype was observed a handful of times. J is TRBJ2-5 and V is TRBV5-1; no clear D gene. Per germline, CDR1 SGHRS and CDR2 YFSETQ. The CDR3 spans 13 residues. Trimming shortened V by 4 bases and J by 1 base, and 8 bases separated the two germline ends. CDR3 region: CASSVDTQETQYF. CDR3 bases: TGCGCCAGCAGCGTCGACACCCAAGAGACCCAGTACTTC.

This clonotype came up a few times. J is TRBJ2-1 and V is TRBV9; D perhaps matches TRBD2 (6 bases). CDR3 size: 17 residues. Trimming pared 2 bases from V and 0 bases from J, leaving 15 bases between. Germline values: CDR1 SGDLS, CDR2 YYNGEE. For the CDR3, the DNA is TGTGCCAGCAGCGTCGGACTATCAACGAGCTCCTACAATGAGCAGTTCTTC. It yields the protein CASSVGLSTSSYNEQFF.

The chain combines TRBV28 with TRBJ2-5, with D possibly matching TRBD2 (6 bases). CDR1 and CDR2 from the germline V gene are MDHEN and SYDVKM. The CDR3 totals 12 residues. The V end was cut by 7 bases, the J end by 3 bases, with 9 bases between. In DNA form, the CDR3 reads TGTGCCAGCACCCCGGGAGAAGAGACCCAGTACTTC. It encodes CASTPGEETQYF.

This clonotype has more than one count but fewer than ten. This chain uses TRBV5-1 with TRBJ2-1; D might be TRBD2 (6 bases). The CDR3 is 13 residues long. Per germline, CDR1 SGHRS and CDR2 YFSETQ. The germline V and J ends were trimmed by 2 bases and 6 bases, with 9 bases remaining between them. CDR3: CASSFGGANEQFF. The CDR3 region has the DNA TGCGCCAGCAGCTTTGGAGGGGCCAATGAGCAGTTCTTC.

This clonotype was seen a handful of times. The chain has TRBV11-2 and TRBJ2-3; weak D call: TRBD2 (5 bases). The CDR3 is 15 residues long. The V end was cut by 5 bases, the J end by 5 bases, with 17 bases between. The germline CDR1 and CDR2 sequences are SGHAT and FQNNGV. The CDR3 DNA is TGTGCCAGCAGCCCGAGACCGGGGAAGTTAGATACGCAGTATTTT. As protein: CASSPRPGKLDTQYF.

This clonotype has more than one count but fewer than ten. V is TRBV20-1 and J is TRBJ2-7; TRBD1 might be the D (6 bases). The length of the CDR3 is 15 residues. Trimming shortened V by 1 base and J by 1 base, and 14 bases separated the two germline ends. The germline V gene encodes CDR1 DFQATT and CDR2 SNEGSKA (reference sequence). The CDR3 DNA is TGCAGTGCTAGAGTAGACAGGACAACATCCTACGAGCAGTACTTC. Its translation: CSARVDRTTSYEQYF.

This clonotype was counted a few times. The chain links TRBV6-6 to TRBJ2-3; D is possibly TRBD1 or TRBD2 (5 bases each). The germline CDR1 and CDR2 sequences are MNHNY and SVGAGI (reference sequence). V was pared by 4 bases and J by 2 bases, with 13 bases between. CDR3 length: 15 residues. The CDR3 coding sequence is TGTGCCAGCAGTTGGGACGAGGCCCACACAGATACGCAGTATTTT. Encoded protein: CASSWDEAHTDTQYF.

This clonotype was found a few times. V is TRBV3-1 and J is TRBJ2-5; 12 nucleotides align to TRBD2. Germline CDR1 is LGHDT and CDR2 is YNNKEL (reference sequence). V gave up 4 bases and J gave up 0 bases; unmatched junction bases: 9. The length of the CDR3 is 18 residues. Written as DNA, the CDR3 is TGTGCCAGCAGCCCCGGACTAGCGGGAATTATTGACCAAGAGACCCAGTACTTC. Translating it yields CASSPGLAGIIDQETQYF.

V gene TRBV27 combines with J gene TRBJ2-5; 9 nucleotides line up with TRBD2. V was pared by 7 bases and J by 2 bases, with 8 bases of the junction left unmatched. Looked up from germline, CDR1 is MNHEY and CDR2 is SMNVEV (reference sequence). There are 15 residues in the CDR3. CDR3 amino acids: CASTPSTSGQETQYF. CDR3 in DNA: TGTGCCAGCACCCCCTCGACTAGCGGACAAGAGACCCAGTACTTC.

V usage is TRBV20-1 and J usage is TRBJ2-2; a possible D gene is TRBD1 (5 bases). CDR1 and CDR2 (germline): DFQATT, SNEGSKA (reference sequence). The V end was cut by 6 bases, the J end by 6 bases, with 17 bases between. CDR3 length equals 14 residues. CDR3 nucleotide sequence: TGCAGTGCCCACACCCCCAGGGTTCCCGGGGAGCTGTTTTTT. Protein sequence: CSAHTPRVPGELFF.

This clonotype was observed a handful of times. The chain employs TRBV10-3 and TRBJ1-2; maybe TRBD1 (6 bases). Per germline, CDR1 ENHRY and CDR2 SYGVKD. CDR3 size: 14 residues. V lost 2 bases to trimming and J lost 9 bases, with 16 bases between them. CDR3 sequence: CAISEENRVLSYTF. The CDR3 nucleotides read TGTGCCATCAGTGAGGAAAACAGGGTACTGAGCTACACCTTC.

V is TRBV5-5 and J is TRBJ1-6; the D is unclear. V lost 2 bases to trimming and J lost 9 bases, with 6 bases between them. Looked up from germline, CDR1 is SGHKS and CDR2 is YYEKEE (reference sequence). This CDR3 has 12 amino acids. CDR3 loop: CASSFDTSPLHF. The DNA of the CDR3 is TGTGCCAGCAGCTTCGACACTTCACCCCTCCACTTT.

The rearrangement uses TRBV6-1 and TRBJ2-3, with TRBD2 matching 8 bases. The CDR3 length is 15 residues. Germline CDR1 MNHNS, CDR2 SASEGT. Trimming took 4 bases from V and 2 from J; bases not matched to a gene: 5. Here the CDR3 reads CASSALAGVTDTQYF. The CDR3 DNA is TGTGCCAGCAGTGCCCTAGCGGGTGTCACAGATACGCAGTATTTT.

V is TRBV14 and J is TRBJ1-1, with a weak D call TRBD1 (6 bases). Per the germline V gene, CDR1 is SGHDN and CDR2 is FVKESK. With 3 bases removed from V and 6 bases from J, the gap between germline ends came to 14 bases. The CDR3 contains 14 residues. The CDR3 region is CASSQGAGVAEAFF. The CDR3 DNA is TGTGCCAGCAGCCAGGGGGCCGGAGTCGCTGAAGCTTTCTTT.

This clonotype was seen a few times. The chain is built from TRBV28 and TRBJ2-3; 15 positions agree with TRBD2. The CDR3 is 17 residues long. The germline V gene encodes CDR1 MDHEN and CDR2 SYDVKM. Unmatched junction bases numbered 4, after V lost 4 bases and J lost 2 bases. CDR3 protein: CASSSGTSGRFTDTQYF. CDR3 coding DNA: TGTGCCAGCAGTTCCGGGACTAGCGGGAGGTTCACAGATACGCAGTATTTT.

V gene TRBV12-5 combines with J gene TRBJ2-1, with D possibly TRBD1 on 6 matching bases. Looked up from germline, CDR1 is LGHNT and CDR2 is FRNRAP. V lost 1 base to trimming and J lost 10 bases, with 17 bases between them. This CDR3 has 15 amino acids. The CDR3 reads CASGLGHTGPGEQFF. The CDR3 DNA reads TGTGCTAGTGGTTTGGGCCACACAGGGCCCGGAGAGCAGTTCTTC.

The genes are TRBV7-9 and TRBJ1-1, with TRBD1 identical over 11 bases. Germline V lookup: CDR1 SEHNR, CDR2 FQNEAQ (reference sequence). CDR3 length: 15 amino acids. V was clipped by 4 bases and J by 5 bases; unmatched bases: 6. The CDR3 region is CASSWGQGDQTEAFF. The CDR3 nucleotides read TGTGCCAGCAGCTGGGGACAGGGGGATCAGACTGAAGCTTTCTTT.

The V call is TRBV29-1, the J call TRBJ1-2, with 7 bases identical to TRBD1. V was clipped by 4 bases and J by 7 bases; unmatched bases: 18. Germline loops: CDR1 SQVTM, CDR2 ANQGSEA. CDR3 length: 16 residues. The chain's CDR3 is CSVGHRFRGRGPGYTF. The CDR3 DNA sequence: TGCAGCGTTGGGCACCGTTTCCGGGGGAGGGGGCCTGGCTACACCTTC. Drawing the rest from reference TRBV29-1 and TRBJ1-2, the complete variable domain is SAVISQKPSRDICQRGTSLTIQCQVDSQVTMMFWYRQQPGQSLTLIATANQGSEATYESGFVIDKFPISRPNLTFSTLTVSNMSPEDSSIYLCSVGHRFRGRGPGYTFGSGTRLTVV.

The chain uses TRBV4-2 and TRBJ2-7, with a weak D call TRBD1 (6 bases). CDR3 length: 15 residues. CDR1 is LGHNA and CDR2 is YNFKEQ in the germline V gene. Trimming took 1 base from V and 5 from J, leaving 15 bases between them. The CDR3 spells CASSQGFTGQDEQYF. CDR3 bases: TGTGCCAGCAGCCAAGGGTTTACAGGGCAGGACGAGCAGTACTTC.